Only one count was recorded for the clone carrying this T cell receptor (beta chain). This sample was taken from a study of blood T cell repertoires in COVID-19. Study-wide context: Sources were T cells, B-cell-depleted T cells, or PBMCs; the material itself was cDNA or gDNA.

TCRdb's table, derived via immunoSEQ multiplex PCR, lists solely in-frame clones and lacks some. The sample consists of roughly 130,000 clones, 87% of them appearing once. CDR1 is LGHDT and CDR2 is YNNKEL in the germline V gene (reference sequence). This CDR3 spans 16 amino acids. J lost 2 bases, V lost 1 base, and 5 bases had no gene match. The V and J genes are TRBV3-1 (or the pseudogene TRBV3-2) and TRBJ2-1; 7 bases line up with TRBD2. The sample comprised peripheral blood. This receptor was identified in a woman aged 55-69 years with acute or convalescent COVID-19. Here the CDR3 reads CASSQGVAGPYNEQFF. The CDR3 DNA reads as TGTGCCAGCAGCCAAGGGGTAGCGGGCCCCTACAATGAGCAGTTCTTC.